Below, 27 T cell receptor beta chains from the same sample are listed, as sequenced in a study of shared clonotypes between healthy human individuals. Profiling relied on immunoSEQ multiplex PCR, and the TCRdb table lists in-frame clones only, not all of them. Of 640,000 or so clones detected, about 78% appear once; the ten largest clones hold about 1.8%. The sample consisted of memory CD4+ T cells sorted from blood. Subset noted: CD45RA-negative fraction. The source of these receptors is a woman aged 30 to 39 in good health.

The gene calls are TRBV15 and TRBJ1-2; maybe TRBD1 (6 bases). The CDR3 is 15 residues long. Germline V gene sequence: CDR1 LNHNV, CDR2 YYDKDF (reference sequence). Between the trimmed V and J ends, which lost 0 bases and 6 bases, there was a span of 14 bases. For the CDR3, the DNA is TGTGCCACCAGCAGAGATCCAGTGGGGGGCGATGGCTACACCTTC. Encoded protein: CATSRDPVGGDGYTF.

This chain uses TRBV18 with TRBJ2-7; 7 nucleotides align to TRBD2. Germline V gene lookup returns CDR1 KGHSH and CDR2 LQKENI. The V and J ends lost 6 bases and 3 bases, in that order; junction bases with no gene match: 11. The CDR3 has 15 residues. The CDR3 bases are TGTGCCAGCTCTCTGGTGGGGGAGGGCCTCTACGAGCAGTACTTC. Encoded protein: CASSLVGEGLYEQYF.

With regard to this clone: This specimen includes other DNA sequences encoding the same CDR3. V is TRBV5-4 and J is TRBJ2-7; 11 bases map to TRBD2. The CDR3 has 14 residues. The trim removed 4 bases at V and 4 bases at J, leaving 4 bases unmatched. Germline V gives CDR1 SGHNT, CDR2 YYREEE (reference sequence). The CDR3 region has the DNA TGTGCCAGCAGCCTAGCGGGGGGAGGGTACGAGCAGTACTTC. Protein: CASSLAGGGYEQYF.

This sequence joins TRBV21-1 and TRBJ2-3. TRBV21-1 is designated a pseudogene. This CDR3 region has 17 residues. Here the CDR3 DNA reads TGTGCCAGCACTTACTATAGGGGAGAGGGGCGACGGGATACGCAGTATTTT. This sequence encodes CASTYYRGEGRRDTQYF.

The chain couples TRBV19 to TRBJ2-5; D uncertain. The CDR3 covers 15 residues. The V end lost 0 bases, the J end lost 5 bases, and 13 bases lay between the germline ends. Germline loops: CDR1 LNHDA, CDR2 SQIVND (reference sequence). Written as DNA, the CDR3 is TGTGCCAGTAGTATAGATCATGGATCGACGGAGACCCAGTACTTC. It yields the protein CASSIDHGSTETQYF.

The chain carries TRBV11-2 and TRBJ2-7; possibly TRBD1 for D (6 bases). V gave up 5 bases and J gave up 0 bases, with 11 bases separating them. Germline V CDR1 and CDR2: SGHAT, FQNNGV. The CDR3 is made up of 14 amino acids. CDR3 coding DNA: TGTGCCAGCAGCCCAGGGGAACCCTCCTACGAGCAGTACTTC. As protein: CASSPGEPSYEQYF.

This clone came up a few times. J is TRBJ2-1 and V is TRBV5-1; TRBD2 matches 11 bases. CDR3 length: 17 residues. J lost 3 bases, V lost 4 bases, and 9 bases had no gene match. Germline CDR1 SGHRS, CDR2 YFSETQ. The CDR3 here is CASSPTAGLAVYNEQFF. CDR3 nucleotides: TGCGCCAGCAGCCCGACTGCGGGACTAGCGGTCTACAATGAGCAGTTCTTC.

This chain connects TRBV7-2 to TRBJ1-4, with 7 bases matching TRBD1. Germline V lookup: CDR1 SGHTA, CDR2 FQGNSA. J lost 8 bases, V lost 6 bases, and 9 bases had no gene match. CDR3 length equals 14 residues. This CDR3 is CASRQGVVGEKLFF. Here the CDR3 DNA reads TGTGCCAGCAGGCAGGGGGTAGTTGGAGAAAAACTGTTTTTT.

V is TRBV7-2 and J is TRBJ1-5; D uncertain. The germline V gene encodes CDR1 SGHTA and CDR2 FQGNSA. The ends were cut back, 5 bases at V and 0 bases at J, with 5 bases in the middle. The CDR3 loop spans 13 amino acids. CDR3 sequence reads: CASSPVSNQPQHF. The CDR3 bases are TGTGCCAGCAGCCCGGTTAGCAATCAGCCCCAGCATTTT.

The chain is built from TRBV28 and TRBJ2-6, with D possibly matching TRBD1 (5 bases). V was cut by 2 bases and J by 1 base, with 12 bases left in between. Germline lookup yields CDR1 MDHEN and CDR2 SYDVKM. The length of the CDR3 is 17 residues. DNA for the CDR3: TGTGCCAGCAGTTTAGATCAGGGTTCGTCTGGGGCCAACGTCCTGACTTTC. Protein sequence: CASSLDQGSSGANVLTF.

The J gene is TRBJ1-5, the V gene TRBV15; tentatively, D is TRBD1 (6 bases). The CDR3 spans 15 residues. In germline, CDR1 is LNHNV, CDR2 YYDKDF (reference sequence). The V end was cut by 2 bases, the J end by 0 bases, with 8 bases between. As DNA, the CDR3 is TGTGCCACCAGCAGAAACAGGGTTAGCAATCAGCCCCAGCATTTT. Protein product: CATSRNRVSNQPQHF.

The J gene is TRBJ1-1, the V gene TRBV19, with D maybe TRBD1 (5 bases). The CDR3 runs 13 residues. V was shortened by 3 bases and J by 5 bases, with 10 bases between the two germline ends. CDR1 is LNHDA and CDR2 is SQIVND in the germline V gene (reference sequence). For the CDR3, the DNA is TGTGCCAGTAGTATTCGGGCAGGGACTGAAGCTTTCTTT. Its translation is CASSIRAGTEAFF.

CDR3 DNA: TGTGCCAGCAGTTTTGAAGGATCTGGGGCCAACGTCCTGACTTTC. Translation gives CASSFEGSGANVLTF. V is TRBV28 and J is TRBJ2-6; unclear D gene. Deletions cut 3 bases from V and 1 base from J, with 7 bases between. The V gene's germline CDR1 is MDHEN and CDR2 SYDVKM. There are 15 residues in the CDR3.

The chain couples TRBV19 to TRBJ2-2; no definite D call. The CDR3 totals 15 residues. The V and J ends lost 3 bases and 5 bases respectively, with 13 bases between them. Germline assignment: CDR1 LNHDA and CDR2 SQIVND (reference sequence). The CDR3, as DNA: TGTGCCAGTAGTATCAGTTCGGTACGAACCGGGGAGCTGTTTTTT. Translation: CASSISSVRTGELFF.

The CDR3 DNA sequence: TGTGCCAGCAGTGGGGGGACAGAGGGCCCTTACGAGCAGTACTTC. It translates to CASSGGTEGPYEQYF. The V gene is TRBV28, the J gene TRBJ2-7; TRBD1 is a possible D gene (7 bases). CDR1 MDHEN and CDR2 SYDVKM come from the germline V gene. The CDR3 consists of 15 residues. V was trimmed by 5 bases and J by 4 bases, leaving 18 bases between them.

V and J are TRBV6-6 and TRBJ2-2; the D is unclear. CDR1 MNHNY and CDR2 SVGAGI come from the germline V gene (reference sequence). Deletions cut 6 bases from V and 1 base from J, with 12 bases between. The length of the CDR3 is 15 residues. The CDR3 loop is CASSRPDGNTGELFF. The CDR3 DNA reads TGTGCCAGCAGCCGACCCGATGGGAACACCGGGGAGCTGTTTTTT.

The chain couples TRBV5-1 to TRBJ2-3; D unresolved. Trimming took 4 bases from V and 1 from J, leaving 16 bases between them. The CDR3 has 16 amino acids. Germline CDR1 reads SGHRS; CDR2 reads YFSETQ. The CDR3 loop reads CASSKETRWGTDTQYF. The CDR3 nucleotides read TGCGCCAGCAGCAAAGAGACCCGGTGGGGCACAGATACGCAGTATTTT.

This clone has a handful of counts. V gene TRBV19 combines with J gene TRBJ2-7; D possibly corresponds to TRBD1 (6 bases). The CDR3 extends over 14 amino acids. The V and J ends lost 6 bases and 3 bases respectively, with 15 bases between them. CDR1 and CDR2 from the germline V gene are LNHDA and SQIVND (reference sequence). CDR3 residues: CASRGAGPNYEQYF. CDR3 nucleotides: TGTGCCAGTAGGGGGGCAGGCCCCAACTACGAGCAGTACTTC.

The J gene is TRBJ2-5, the V gene TRBV29-1, with D maybe TRBD1 (6 bases). The J call is in doubt because the DNA end fits TRBJ2-7 better. CDR3 size: 14 residues. Germline values: CDR1 SQVTM, CDR2 ANQGSEA. The CDR3 spells CSVEIGRLRGEQYF. The CDR3, as DNA: TGCAGCGTTGAAATAGGACGGCTCAGGGGCGAGCAGTACTTC.

The chain carries TRBV10-2 and TRBJ2-5; 7 positions agree with TRBD1. The CDR3 length is 15 residues. After removal of 4 bases from V and 5 bases from J, the junction contained 10 bases not matched to a gene. The V gene's germline CDR1 is WSHSY and CDR2 SAAADI. DNA of the CDR3: TGCGCCAGCAGTGTCACACAGGGGCTCGAGGAGACCCAGTACTTC. This sequence encodes CASSVTQGLEETQYF.

This clone was counted between two and nine times. The rearrangement uses TRBV27 and TRBJ2-7; 7 bases agree with TRBD1. Germline assignment: CDR1 MNHEY and CDR2 SMNVEV (reference sequence). The CDR3 runs to 15 residues. V was pared by 5 bases and J by 3 bases, with 10 bases of the junction left unmatched. CDR3 region: CASSPRQGGIYEQYF. The CDR3 DNA reads TGTGCCAGCAGTCCGAGACAGGGTGGAATCTACGAGCAGTACTTC.

This clone was observed a few times. The chain combines TRBV2 with TRBJ2-7, with D hard to call. Trimming cost V 6 bases and J 3 bases, with 3 bases left between them. The CDR3 consists of 10 residues. The germline V gene has CDR1 SNHLY and CDR2 FYNNEI. The CDR3 loop reads CASSVYEQYF. Here the CDR3 DNA reads TGTGCCAGCAGCGTCTACGAGCAGTACTTC.

This clone appeared once. The V call is TRBV7-2, the J call TRBJ2-5; TRBD1 aligns across 8 bases. CDR3 length: 15 residues. From germline, CDR1 is SGHTA and CDR2 FQGNSA. The ends lost 4 bases at V and 5 bases at J; junction bases unmatched: 9. The CDR3 here is CASSSGTGGGETQYF. CDR3 coding DNA: TGTGCCAGCAGCTCCGGGACAGGTGGCGGGGAGACCCAGTACTTC.

The chain employs TRBV11-2 and TRBJ2-2; 7 bases match TRBD1. Per germline, CDR1 SGHAT and CDR2 FQNNGV. V lost 5 bases, J lost 6 bases, and 6 bases stayed unmatched. The CDR3 runs to 14 residues. CDR3 coding DNA: TGTGCCAGCAGCCGAGACAGGGTTGCCGGGGAGCTGTTTTTT. Translating gives CASSRDRVAGELFF.

This sequence joins TRBV18 and TRBJ2-5; D gene unclear. The germline CDR1 and CDR2 sequences are KGHSH and LQKENI. CDR3 length equals 14 residues. V lost 3 bases and J 0 bases, leaving 8 bases between the germline ends. The CDR3 DNA reads TGTGCCAGCTCACCCGGCAGAGACCAAGAGACCCAGTACTTC. Translation gives CASSPGRDQETQYF.

V gene TRBV7-6 combines with J gene TRBJ2-5; D gene unclear. CDR3 size: 13 residues. Trimming took off 4 bases at V and 3 bases at J, with 9 bases between the two ends. Germline assignment: CDR1 SGHVS and CDR2 FNYEAQ. CDR3 nucleotide sequence: TGTGCCAGCAGCTCACGCATAAAAGAGACCCAGTACTTC. It is translated as CASSSRIKETQYF.

This clone was detected only a few times. This CDR3 reads CASSLADRGLDTQYF. The DNA for the CDR3 is TGTGCCAGCAGTCTGGCGGACAGGGGGCTGGATACGCAGTATTTT. The genes are TRBV7-9 and TRBJ2-3, with 11 bases fitting TRBD1. V lost 6 bases and J lost 6; bases outside the gene matches: 8. The germline CDR1 and CDR2 sequences are SEHNR and FQNEAQ (reference sequence). The CDR3 has 15 residues.